The sequence of this T cell receptor beta chain was determined in a study of early T cells in non-severe SARS-CoV-2 infection. Study details: It was bulk RNA from unsorted whole blood that was sequenced, and the chains were unpaired. Study findings and constraints: The VDJdb matching leaned toward anti-spike CD8 responses and overlooked private and CD4 specificities.

This clonotype came up many times. The antigen is unknown. Individual cDNA molecules received unique molecular identifiers during library preparation. A single record per CDR3 protein comes from TCRdb applying MiXCR to the 5' RACE reads. The table shows 70,000 or so distinct CDR3 sequences, with about 12% occurring only once. CDR3 size: 15 residues. The germline gives CDR1 LGHNA, CDR2 YSLEER. Trimming stripped 0 bases from V and 4 bases from J, with 9 bases between. This chain links TRBV4-3 with TRBJ1-4; D remains ambiguous. What was sequenced was whole blood. The sequence was obtained from an adult who was a healthcare worker with PCR-confirmed SARS-CoV-2 infection or an uninfected control (not recorded which). For the CDR3, the DNA is TGCGCCAGCAGCCAAGATAGGCAGGATAATGAAAAACTGTTTTTT. Protein sequence: CASSQDRQDNEKLFF.